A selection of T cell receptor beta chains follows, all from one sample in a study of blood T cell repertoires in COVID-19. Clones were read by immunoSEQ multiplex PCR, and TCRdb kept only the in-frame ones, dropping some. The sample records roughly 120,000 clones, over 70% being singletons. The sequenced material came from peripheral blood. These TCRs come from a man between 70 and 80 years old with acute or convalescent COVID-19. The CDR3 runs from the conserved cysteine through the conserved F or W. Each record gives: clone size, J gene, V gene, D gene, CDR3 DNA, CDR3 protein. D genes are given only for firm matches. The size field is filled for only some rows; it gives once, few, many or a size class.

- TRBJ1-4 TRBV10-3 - TGTGCCACCAAAGACGGAGCAACTAATGAAAAACTGTTTTTT CATKDGATNEKLFF
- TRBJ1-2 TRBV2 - TGTGCCAGCGCCCGGGGTACTGCTGGCTACACCTTC CASARGTAGYTF
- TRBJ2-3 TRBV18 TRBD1 TGTGCCAGCTCACCGGGGACAGGTAGCACAGATACGCAGTATTTT CASSPGTGSTDTQYF
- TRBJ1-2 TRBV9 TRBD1 TGTGCCAGCAGCCAGACAGGGGACTATGGCTACACCTTC CASSQTGDYGYTF
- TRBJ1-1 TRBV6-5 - TGTGCCAGCAGTTTGACAAGGGGCTCTGAAGCTTTCTTT CASSLTRGSEAFF
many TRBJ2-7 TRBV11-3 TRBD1 TGTGCCAGCAGACTAGACAGGGCGACTTCCTACGAGCAGTACTTC CASRLDRATSYEQYF
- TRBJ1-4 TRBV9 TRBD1 TGTGCCAGCAGCGTTGAGAGGACAGGGGTTAAGGTAGAAAAACTGTTTTTT CASSVERTGVKVEKLFF
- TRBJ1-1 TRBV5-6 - TGTGCCAGCAGCTTTCTCCCAGGGACTGAAGCTTTCTTT CASSFLPGTEAFF
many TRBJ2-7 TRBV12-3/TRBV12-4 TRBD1 TGTGCCAGCAGTTTTCAGGGGGCGAACGAGCAGTACTTC CASSFQGANEQYF
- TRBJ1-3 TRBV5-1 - TGCGCCAGCAGCTTGATCGGTCACGTTGGAAACACCATATATTTT CASSLIGHVGNTIYF
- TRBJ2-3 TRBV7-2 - TGTGCCAGCACTCTCTGGCAGGAAAAGACAGATACGCAGTATTTT CASTLWQEKTDTQYF
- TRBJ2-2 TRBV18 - TGTGCCAGCTCAGAGTCCGCCGGGGAGCTGTTTTTT CASSESAGELFF
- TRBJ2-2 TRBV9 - TGTGCCAGCAGCGTAGAAAGGGGTGGCCCCGGGGAGCTGTTTTTT CASSVERGGPGELFF
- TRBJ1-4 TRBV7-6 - TGTGCCAGCAGCTTAGAGCGGGCGGGGCTTGAAAAACTGTTTTTT CASSLERAGLEKLFF
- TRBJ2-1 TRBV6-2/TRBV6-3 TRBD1 TGTGCCAGCAGTACACAGGGGGCGGAGCAGTTCTTC CASSTQGAEQFF